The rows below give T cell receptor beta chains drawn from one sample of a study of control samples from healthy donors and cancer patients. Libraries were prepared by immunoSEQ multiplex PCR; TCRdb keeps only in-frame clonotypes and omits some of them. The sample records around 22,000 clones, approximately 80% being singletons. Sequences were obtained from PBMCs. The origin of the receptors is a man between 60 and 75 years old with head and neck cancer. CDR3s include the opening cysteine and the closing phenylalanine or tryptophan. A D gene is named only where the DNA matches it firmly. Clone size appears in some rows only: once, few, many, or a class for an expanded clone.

DNA: TGTGCCAGCACCCCTGGGGGAGGAGGACCAGTCGGCGAGCAGTACTTC
CDR3: CASTPGGGGPVGEQYF
V: TRBV11-3
J: TRBJ2-7
size: NA
D: NA

DNA: TGTGCCAGCAGCATGTACAGGGATGGCTACACCTTC
CDR3: CASSMYRDGYTF
V: TRBV6-5
J: TRBJ1-2
size: NA
D: NA

DNA: TGTGCCAGCAGTTGGGACGGTGCGGTCTATTCACCCCTCCACTTT
CDR3: CASSWDGAVYSPLHF
V: TRBV6-5
J: TRBJ1-6
size: NA
D: NA

DNA: TGTGCCAGCACCGTGGGGACAGGATCCTATGGCTACACCTTC
CDR3: CASTVGTGSYGYTF
V: TRBV6-5
J: TRBJ1-2
size: once
D: TRBD1

DNA: TGTGCCAGTAGCCCTAACACGAACACTGAAGCTTTCTTT
CDR3: CASSPNTNTEAFF
V: TRBV19
J: TRBJ1-1
size: NA
D: NA

DNA: TGTGCCATCAGTGAGCCTGACCGGGGGGCCACGTTTGAGACCCAGTACTTC
CDR3: CAISEPDRGATFETQYF
V: TRBV10-3
J: TRBJ2-5
size: NA
D: NA

DNA: TGTGCCAGTAGCGGGACAGCTAGCAATCAGCCCCAGCATTTT
CDR3: CASSGTASNQPQHF
V: TRBV19
J: TRBJ1-5
size: NA
D: TRBD1

DNA: TGCGCCAGCAGAGAAGCGGGGGGGGGAAATGAGCAGTTCTTC
CDR3: CASREAGGGNEQFF
V: TRBV10-2
J: TRBJ2-1
size: NA
D: TRBD2

DNA: TGTGCCAGCAGCTTAAGGGCAGGGGCTTACCACTATGGCTACACCTTC
CDR3: CASSLRAGAYHYGYTF
V: TRBV7-6
J: TRBJ1-2
size: NA
D: NA

DNA: TGTGCCAGCAGCTTGGCCGGGACAGGACAATACGAGCAGTACTTC
CDR3: CASSLAGTGQYEQYF
V: TRBV7-2
J: TRBJ2-7
size: NA
D: TRBD1

DNA: TGCGCCAGCAAAAGGTCGGGAGGGACCAAAGAGACCCAGTACTTC
CDR3: CASKRSGGTKETQYF
V: TRBV5-1
J: TRBJ2-5
size: few
D: TRBD2

DNA: TGTGCCAGCAGCTTTGAGGGGAATCAGCCCCAGCATTTT
CDR3: CASSFEGNQPQHF
V: TRBV5-6
J: TRBJ1-5
size: NA
D: NA

DNA: TGTGCCAGCACCTTAATCGGGGAGACCCAGTACTTC
CDR3: CASTLIGETQYF
V: TRBV12-3/TRBV12-4
J: TRBJ2-5
size: few
D: NA

DNA: TGTGCCAGCAGCGCTTTAAGTGCTGGGACTGAAGCTTTCTTT
CDR3: CASSALSAGTEAFF
V: TRBV9
J: TRBJ1-1
size: few
D: NA

DNA: TGTGCCAGCAGCCCCGGGGAGGGAACCATATATTTT
CDR3: CASSPGEGTIYF
V: TRBV9
J: TRBJ1-3
size: NA
D: NA

DNA: TGCGCCAGCAGTCAAAGGAGGTGGGGCTACGTGACCCAGTACTTC
CDR3: CASSQRRWGYVTQYF
V: TRBV23-1
J: TRBJ2-5
size: NA
D: NA

DNA: TGTGCCACCCCGGGGGACGGTTCAACTAATGAAAAACTGTTTTTT
CDR3: CATPGDGSTNEKLFF
V: TRBV5-6
J: TRBJ1-4
size: NA
D: NA

DNA: TGTGCCAGTAGTACCCAGGACAGACTAGGCTACGAGCAGTACTTC
CDR3: CASSTQDRLGYEQYF
V: TRBV19
J: TRBJ2-7
size: NA
D: NA

DNA: TGTGCCACCAGTGATTTGAAGGGTGAGCAGTTCTTC
CDR3: CATSDLKGEQFF
V: TRBV24-1
J: TRBJ2-1
size: NA
D: NA

DNA: TGTGCCAGCAGCTTAGTTGGAGCTTACCAAGAGACCCAGTACTTC
CDR3: CASSLVGAYQETQYF
V: TRBV7-2
J: TRBJ2-5
size: NA
D: NA

DNA: TGTGCCAGCGCAGGGGAGTCGAACACCGGGGAGCTGTTTTTT
CDR3: CASAGESNTGELFF
V: TRBV7-8
J: TRBJ2-2
size: few
D: NA

DNA: TGTGCCAGTACCCCCGGGGAAGGACTCCAAGAGACCCAGTACTTC
CDR3: CASTPGEGLQETQYF
V: TRBV19
J: TRBJ2-5
size: NA
D: NA

DNA: TGTGCCAGCAGAGCCGGGACAGTGAACACTGAAGCTTTCTTT
CDR3: CASRAGTVNTEAFF
V: TRBV28
J: TRBJ1-1
size: NA
D: TRBD1

DNA: TGTGCCAGCAGCTCGGACCCGTACCAAGAGACCCAGTACTTC
CDR3: CASSSDPYQETQYF
V: TRBV6-5
J: TRBJ2-5
size: NA
D: NA

DNA: TGTGCCAGTAGTTATAGGGACGAGCAGTACTTC
CDR3: CASSYRDEQYF
V: TRBV19
J: TRBJ2-7
size: NA
D: NA

DNA: TGCGCCAGCAGCCCAGTCCCGGGACAGGGACCGAACACTGAAGCTTTCTTT
CDR3: CASSPVPGQGPNTEAFF
V: TRBV5-1
J: TRBJ1-1
size: NA
D: TRBD1

DNA: TGTGCCAGCAGCGCCACAGGGGCCGGGGAGCTGTTTTTT
CDR3: CASSATGAGELFF
V: TRBV9
J: TRBJ2-2
size: NA
D: TRBD1

DNA: TGTGCCAGCAGCTTAAGCGGGAGGGCCAGCACAGATACGCAGTATTTT
CDR3: CASSLSGRASTDTQYF
V: TRBV11-2
J: TRBJ2-3
size: NA
D: TRBD2

DNA: TGTGCCAGCAGCCATTCGACAGGGTACAATGAGCAGTTCTTC
CDR3: CASSHSTGYNEQFF
V: TRBV4-2
J: TRBJ2-1
size: NA
D: TRBD1

DNA: TGTGCCAGCAGCCGAGAGGGACAGGGGGTTTCACCCCTCCACTTT
CDR3: CASSREGQGVSPLHF
V: TRBV7-9
J: TRBJ1-6
size: NA
D: TRBD1

DNA: TGTGCCAGCAGCCCAGCGACAGGGGCAGGGGGCTATGGCTACACCTTC
CDR3: CASSPATGAGGYGYTF
V: TRBV7-9
J: TRBJ1-2
size: NA
D: TRBD1

DNA: TGTGCCACCAGAGAGACTAGCGGGAGGGGTAATGAGCAGTTCTTC
CDR3: CATRETSGRGNEQFF
V: TRBV24-1
J: TRBJ2-1
size: few
D: TRBD2

DNA: TGTGCCAGCAGTTCAGACTTTGGGGAGCAGTACTTC
CDR3: CASSSDFGEQYF
V: TRBV12-3/TRBV12-4
J: TRBJ2-7
size: NA
D: NA

DNA: TGTGCCAGCAGCCCCGGGGGGGTCGGCACTGAAGCTTTCTTT
CDR3: CASSPGGVGTEAFF
V: TRBV5-5
J: TRBJ1-1
size: NA
D: NA

DNA: TGCAGTGCTAGCGCTAATGAAAAACTGTTTTTT
CDR3: CSASANEKLFF
V: TRBV20-1
J: TRBJ1-4
size: NA
D: NA

DNA: TGTGCCAGCAGTGAAGCGCCAGGGTGGGAATACGAGCAGTACTTC
CDR3: CASSEAPGWEYEQYF
V: TRBV6-1
J: TRBJ2-7
size: NA
D: NA

DNA: TGTGCCAGCAGTTTTGACTCCGATCAGCCCCAGCATTTT
CDR3: CASSFDSDQPQHF
V: TRBV27
J: TRBJ1-5
size: medium-sized
D: NA

DNA: TGCGCCAGCAACCCGGGCTCCGATGAGCAGTTCTTC
CDR3: CASNPGSDEQFF
V: TRBV5-1
J: TRBJ2-1
size: NA
D: NA

DNA: TGTGCCAGCGGTAGGGCGCGGGCCCAGCATTTT
CDR3: CASGRARAQHF
V: TRBV27
J: TRBJ1-5
size: NA
D: NA

DNA: TGTGCCAGCTCACCAGGGGATACGCAGTATTTT
CDR3: CASSPGDTQYF
V: TRBV18
J: TRBJ2-3
size: NA
D: NA

DNA: TGTGCCACCAGCAGAGATATGGAGTCACCCCTCCACTTT
CDR3: CATSRDMESPLHF
V: TRBV15
J: TRBJ1-6
size: NA
D: NA

DNA: TGTGCCAGCAGGTCGACAGGAAACTTCCCCGGGGAGCTGTTTTTT
CDR3: CASRSTGNFPGELFF
V: TRBV6-5
J: TRBJ2-2
size: NA
D: NA

DNA: TGTGCCAGCAGATCAAACAGGGAAGCCTATGGCTACACCTTC
CDR3: CASRSNREAYGYTF
V: TRBV25-1
J: TRBJ1-2
size: NA
D: NA

DNA: TGCGCCAGCAGCGCCACCGGAAACAGCCTAGAGACCCAGTACTTC
CDR3: CASSATGNSLETQYF
V: TRBV4-1
J: TRBJ2-5
size: NA
D: NA

DNA: TGCGCCAGCAGCCAACGGGGGGGGAAAGGCAATGAGCAGTTCTTC
CDR3: CASSQRGGKGNEQFF
V: TRBV4-1
J: TRBJ2-1
size: NA
D: TRBD2

DNA: TGTGCCAGCAGCCCCGGAGGGCTAGCGGGGGGCCCCTACAATGAGCAGTTCTTC
CDR3: CASSPGGLAGGPYNEQFF
V: TRBV11-2
J: TRBJ2-1
size: NA
D: TRBD2

DNA: TGCGCCAGCAGTCAATACAGGGCATACGACGAGCAGTACTTC
CDR3: CASSQYRAYDEQYF
V: TRBV23-1
J: TRBJ2-7
size: NA
D: NA

DNA: TGTGCCTGGAGTGGGAGGAATTCACCCCTCCACTTT
CDR3: CAWSGRNSPLHF
V: TRBV30
J: TRBJ1-6
size: NA
D: NA

DNA: TGTGCCAGCGCATTATCCGGGACAGGGACCAATGAGCAGTTCTTC
CDR3: CASALSGTGTNEQFF
V: TRBV7-6
J: TRBJ2-1
size: NA
D: TRBD1

DNA: TGTGCCAGCAGCGACGGGGTTCGGAACTATGGCTACACCTTC
CDR3: CASSDGVRNYGYTF
V: TRBV5-4
J: TRBJ1-2
size: NA
D: NA

DNA: TGTGCCAGCAGCTTAGTACAGGGTGGGACCGGGGAGCTGTTTTTT
CDR3: CASSLVQGGTGELFF
V: TRBV7-6
J: TRBJ2-2
size: NA
D: NA

DNA: TGTGCCAGCAGCCCCCAAGATACTGAAGCTTTCTTT
CDR3: CASSPQDTEAFF
V: TRBV9
J: TRBJ1-1
size: once
D: NA

DNA: TGTGCCACAACCCGGGACAGGGGATCCACCGGGGAGCTGTTTTTT
CDR3: CATTRDRGSTGELFF
V: TRBV27
J: TRBJ2-2
size: NA
D: TRBD1

DNA: TGTGCCAGCAGTGAACGTGTGGTAGCGGGGGGGCGGAACACAGATACGCAGTATTTT
CDR3: CASSERVVAGGRNTDTQYF
V: TRBV6-1
J: TRBJ2-3
size: NA
D: TRBD2

DNA: TGTGCCAGCAGCCAGCAGGGGATCGATGGCTACACCTTC
CDR3: CASSQQGIDGYTF
V: TRBV6-5
J: TRBJ1-2
size: NA
D: NA

DNA: TGTGCCAGCAGTTCGGGACTAGAGACCCTTCTAGCCAAAAACATTCAGTACTTC
CDR3: CASSSGLETLLAKNIQYF
V: TRBV6-2/TRBV6-3
J: TRBJ2-4
size: NA
D: TRBD2

DNA: TGTGCCAGCAGTTTAAGGGCAGGCCGGGGGGACGAGCAGTACTTC
CDR3: CASSLRAGRGDEQYF
V: TRBV27
J: TRBJ2-7
size: NA
D: TRBD2